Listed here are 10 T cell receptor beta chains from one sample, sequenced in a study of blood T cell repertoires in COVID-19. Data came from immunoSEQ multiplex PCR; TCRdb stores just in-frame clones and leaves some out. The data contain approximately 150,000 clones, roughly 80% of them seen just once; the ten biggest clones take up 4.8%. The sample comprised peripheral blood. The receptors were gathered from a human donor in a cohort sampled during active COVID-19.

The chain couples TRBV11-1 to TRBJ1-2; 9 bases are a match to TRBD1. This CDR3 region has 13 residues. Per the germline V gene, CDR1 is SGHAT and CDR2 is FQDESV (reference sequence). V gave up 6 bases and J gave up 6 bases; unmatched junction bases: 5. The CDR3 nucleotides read TGTGCCAGCAGTGCCGGGACAGGGCATGGCTACACCTTC. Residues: CASSAGTGHGYTF.

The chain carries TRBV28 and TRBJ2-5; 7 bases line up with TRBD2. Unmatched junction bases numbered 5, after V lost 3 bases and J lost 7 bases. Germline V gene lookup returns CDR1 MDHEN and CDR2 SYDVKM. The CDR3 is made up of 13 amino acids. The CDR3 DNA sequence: TGTGCCAGCAGTTTGATCAGGGAGGGGACCCAGTACTTC. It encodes CASSLIREGTQYF.

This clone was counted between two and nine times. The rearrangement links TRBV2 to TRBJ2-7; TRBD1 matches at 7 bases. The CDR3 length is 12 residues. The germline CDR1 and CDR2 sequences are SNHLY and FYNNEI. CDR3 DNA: TGTGCCAGCAGTACCCCCTTGACAGGGTTGCACGTC. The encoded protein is CASSTPLTGLHV.

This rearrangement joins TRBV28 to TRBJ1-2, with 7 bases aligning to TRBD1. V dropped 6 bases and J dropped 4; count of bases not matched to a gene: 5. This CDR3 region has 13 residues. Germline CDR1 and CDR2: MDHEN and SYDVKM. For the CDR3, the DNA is TGTGCCAGCAGAATTGGGACAGTCTATGGCTACACCTTC. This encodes CASRIGTVYGYTF.

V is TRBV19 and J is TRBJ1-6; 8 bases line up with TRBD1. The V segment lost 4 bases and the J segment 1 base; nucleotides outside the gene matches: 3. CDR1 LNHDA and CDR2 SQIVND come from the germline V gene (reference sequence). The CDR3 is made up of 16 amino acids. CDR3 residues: CASSTQGVSYNSPLHF. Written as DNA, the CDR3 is TGTGCCAGTAGTACACAGGGGGTTTCCTATAATTCACCCCTCCACTTT.

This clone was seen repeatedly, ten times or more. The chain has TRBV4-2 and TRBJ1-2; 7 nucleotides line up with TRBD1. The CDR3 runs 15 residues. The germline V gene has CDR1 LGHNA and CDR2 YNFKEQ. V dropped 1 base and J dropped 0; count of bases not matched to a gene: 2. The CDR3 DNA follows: TGTGCCAGCAGCCAAGGACAGGGAGCTAACTATGGCTACACCTTC. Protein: CASSQGQGANYGYTF.

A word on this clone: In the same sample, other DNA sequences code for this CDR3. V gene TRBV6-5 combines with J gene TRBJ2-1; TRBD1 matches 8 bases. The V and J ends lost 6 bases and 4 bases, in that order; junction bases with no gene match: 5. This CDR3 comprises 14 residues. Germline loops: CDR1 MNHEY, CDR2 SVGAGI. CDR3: CASRPGQVYNEQFF. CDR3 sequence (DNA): TGTGCCAGCAGACCGGGACAGGTTTACAATGAGCAGTTCTTC.

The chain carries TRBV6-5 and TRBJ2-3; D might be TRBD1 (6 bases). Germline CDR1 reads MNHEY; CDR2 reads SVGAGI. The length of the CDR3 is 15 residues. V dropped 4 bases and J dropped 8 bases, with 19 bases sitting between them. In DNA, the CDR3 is TGTGCCAGCAGTTCAACACAACAGGGTTATGGTACGCAGTATTTT. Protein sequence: CASSSTQQGYGTQYF.

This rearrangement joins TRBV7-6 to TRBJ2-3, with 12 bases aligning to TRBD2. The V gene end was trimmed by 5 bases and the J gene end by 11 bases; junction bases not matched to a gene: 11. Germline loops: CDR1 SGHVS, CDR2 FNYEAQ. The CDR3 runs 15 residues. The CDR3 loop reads CASSHLTSGGRGQYF. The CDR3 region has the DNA TGTGCCAGCAGCCATTTGACTAGCGGGGGCCGAGGGCAGTATTTT.

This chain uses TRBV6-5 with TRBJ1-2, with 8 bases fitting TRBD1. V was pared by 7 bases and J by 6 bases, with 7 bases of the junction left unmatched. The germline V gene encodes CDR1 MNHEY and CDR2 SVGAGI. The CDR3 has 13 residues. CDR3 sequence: CASTSDRENGYTF. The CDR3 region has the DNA TGTGCCAGCACTTCGGACAGGGAGAATGGCTACACCTTC.